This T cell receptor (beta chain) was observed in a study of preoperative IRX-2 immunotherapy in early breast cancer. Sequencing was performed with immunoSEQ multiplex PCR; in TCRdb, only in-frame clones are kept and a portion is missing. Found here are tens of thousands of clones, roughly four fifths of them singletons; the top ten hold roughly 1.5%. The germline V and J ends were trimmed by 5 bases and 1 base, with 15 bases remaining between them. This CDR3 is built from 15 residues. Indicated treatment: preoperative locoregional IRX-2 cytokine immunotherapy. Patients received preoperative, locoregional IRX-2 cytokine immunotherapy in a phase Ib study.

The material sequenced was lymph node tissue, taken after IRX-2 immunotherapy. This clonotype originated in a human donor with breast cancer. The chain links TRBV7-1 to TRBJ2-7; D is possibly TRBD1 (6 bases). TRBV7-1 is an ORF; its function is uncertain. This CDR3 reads CASSRRRTDSYEQYF. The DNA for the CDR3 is TGTGCCAGCAGCAGACGACGGACAGATTCCTACGAGCAGTACTTC.